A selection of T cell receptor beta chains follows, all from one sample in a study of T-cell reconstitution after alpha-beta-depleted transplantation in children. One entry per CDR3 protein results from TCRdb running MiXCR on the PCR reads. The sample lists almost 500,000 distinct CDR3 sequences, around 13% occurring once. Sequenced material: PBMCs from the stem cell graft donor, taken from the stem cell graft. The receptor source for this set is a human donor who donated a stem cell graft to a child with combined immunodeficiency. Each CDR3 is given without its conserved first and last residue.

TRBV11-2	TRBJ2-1	ASRALTGRAGGGEQF
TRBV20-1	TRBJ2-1	SARVLAGTHNEQF
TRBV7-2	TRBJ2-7	ASSLLTGGPYEQY
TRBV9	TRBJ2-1	ASGSERHNEQF
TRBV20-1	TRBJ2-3	SARGRGVGDTQY
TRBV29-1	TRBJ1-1	SSRAGGQEAF
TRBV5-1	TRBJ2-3	ASSLGLAGGHTDTQY
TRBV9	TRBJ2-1	ASSVSISLAEQF
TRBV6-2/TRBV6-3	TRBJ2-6	ASIVSGGANVLT
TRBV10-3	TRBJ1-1	AISESGWYGTEAF
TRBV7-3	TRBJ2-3	ASSRREWDTQY
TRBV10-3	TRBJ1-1	AISARPTGENTEAF
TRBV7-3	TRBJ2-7	ASSLHRGPSYEQY
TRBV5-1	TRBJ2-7	ASSLESPLPSYEQY
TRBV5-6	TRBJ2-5	ASSWSTFQETQY
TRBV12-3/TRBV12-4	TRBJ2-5	ASSGTGVTQY
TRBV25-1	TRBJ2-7	ASSFPSRGGEKDEQY
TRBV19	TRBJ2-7	ASSIRDRGDEQY
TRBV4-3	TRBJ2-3	ASSQEGLAGVDTQY
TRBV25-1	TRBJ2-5	ASSDPATIQETQY
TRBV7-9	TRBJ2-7	ASSLPGGTFSYEQY
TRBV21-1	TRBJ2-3	ASSKSKAGNTDTQY
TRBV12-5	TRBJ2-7	ASGPGTSGRAYEQY
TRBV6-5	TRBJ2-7	ASSYSHQTGEQY
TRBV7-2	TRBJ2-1	ASSPIGVMGNEQF
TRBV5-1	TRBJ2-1	ASSLDGQGYNEQF
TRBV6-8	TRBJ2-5	ASTGEETQY
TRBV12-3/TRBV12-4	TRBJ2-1	ASQGIDYNEQF
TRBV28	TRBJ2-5	ASNYREETQY
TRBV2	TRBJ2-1	ASSDLAGAPNEQF
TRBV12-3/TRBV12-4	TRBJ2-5	PSSLRTSPFVETQY
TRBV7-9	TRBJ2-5	ASSWGLQETQY
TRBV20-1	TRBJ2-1	SAGQLAGGPREQF
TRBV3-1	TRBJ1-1	ASSQDLELSGTEAF
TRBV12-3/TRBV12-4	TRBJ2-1	ASRTRTAYNEQF
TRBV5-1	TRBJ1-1	ASSLRPETSPEQLRAF
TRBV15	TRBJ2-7	ATKEALEKQY
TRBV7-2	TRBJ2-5	ASSLTPGTHY
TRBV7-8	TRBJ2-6	ASSLFTSGANVLT
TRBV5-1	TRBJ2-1	ASSLVGLGGGEQF
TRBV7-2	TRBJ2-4	ASSLRGLAKNIQY
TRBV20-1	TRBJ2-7	SARARDGFYEQY
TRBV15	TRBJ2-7	ATSRDPVGQPPPSEQY
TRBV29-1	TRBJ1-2	SVEEGQDGYGYT
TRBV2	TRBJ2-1	ASRDRVTYNEQF
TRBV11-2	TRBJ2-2	ASSYIVFGELF
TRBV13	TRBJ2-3	ASSQGLAGGDTQY
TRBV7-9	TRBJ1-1	ASSWGQGSEAF
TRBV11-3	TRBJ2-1	ASSLVSVYNEQF
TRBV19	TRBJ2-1	ASQVSSYNEQF
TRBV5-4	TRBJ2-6	ASSSSLNGPGANVLT
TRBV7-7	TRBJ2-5	ASSLRLAGGQETQY
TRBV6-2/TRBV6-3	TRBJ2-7	ASSSQDWNMYEQY